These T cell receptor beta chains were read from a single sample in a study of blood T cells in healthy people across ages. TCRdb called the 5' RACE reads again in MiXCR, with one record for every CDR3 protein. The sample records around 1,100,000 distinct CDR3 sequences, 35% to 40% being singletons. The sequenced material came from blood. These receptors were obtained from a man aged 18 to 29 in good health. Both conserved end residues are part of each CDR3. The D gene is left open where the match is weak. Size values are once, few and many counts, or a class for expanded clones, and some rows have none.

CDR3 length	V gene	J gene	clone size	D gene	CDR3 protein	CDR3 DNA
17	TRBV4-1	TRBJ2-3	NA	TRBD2	CASSLGTSEPSTDTQYF	TGCGCCAGCAGCCTCGGGACTAGCGAACCTAGCACAGATACGCAGTATTTT
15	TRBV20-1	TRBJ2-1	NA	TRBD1	CSARDWDRGGNEQFF	TGCAGTGCTAGAGATTGGGACAGGGGTGGAAATGAGCAGTTCTTC
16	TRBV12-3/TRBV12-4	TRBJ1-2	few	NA	CASSPIQAGEPYGYTF	TGTGCCAGCAGCCCAATTCAGGCAGGGGAACCATATGGCTACACCTTC
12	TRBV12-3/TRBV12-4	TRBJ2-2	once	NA	CASAGNAGELFF	TGTGCCAGCGCAGGGAACGCCGGGGAGCTGTTTTTT
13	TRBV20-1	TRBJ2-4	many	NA	CSARNPRKNIQYF	TGCAGTGCTAGGAACCCTCGGAAAAACATTCAGTACTTC
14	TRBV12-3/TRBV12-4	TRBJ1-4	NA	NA	CASSEQGTGEKLFF	TGTGCCAGCAGTGAACAGGGTACGGGAGAAAAACTGTTTTTT
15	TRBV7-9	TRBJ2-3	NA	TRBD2	CASSYSGRDTDTQYF	TGTGCCAGCAGCTACTCGGGGAGGGACACAGATACGCAGTATTTT
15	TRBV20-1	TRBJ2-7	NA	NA	CSARDGRASSYEQYF	TGCAGTGCTAGAGATGGCCGGGCCAGCTCCTACGAGCAGTACTTC
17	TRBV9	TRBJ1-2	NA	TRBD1	CASSGAPTDRNVYGYTF	TGTGCCAGCAGCGGCGCGCCGACGGACAGGAACGTCTATGGCTACACCTTC
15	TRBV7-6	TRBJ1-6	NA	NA	CASSLGSAGQSPLHF	TGTGCCAGCAGCTTAGGGTCGGCAGGGCAATCACCCCTCCACTTT
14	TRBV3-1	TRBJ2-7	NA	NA	CASSHAGLDYEQYF	TGTGCCAGCAGCCACGCGGGACTCGATTACGAGCAGTACTTC
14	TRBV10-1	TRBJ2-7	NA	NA	CAREEDSATYEQYF	TGCGCCAGAGAGGAAGACAGCGCGACCTACGAGCAGTACTTC
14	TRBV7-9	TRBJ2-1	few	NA	CASNNRDTKYEQFF	TGTGCCAGCAACAACCGGGACACCAAGTATGAGCAGTTCTTC
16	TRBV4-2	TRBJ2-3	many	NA	CASSQGPQGRTDTQYF	TGTGCCAGCAGCCAAGGTCCCCAGGGGCGCACAGATACGCAGTATTTT
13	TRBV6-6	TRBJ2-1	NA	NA	CASSITSGDEQFF	TGTGCCAGCAGTATTACCTCCGGGGATGAGCAGTTCTTC
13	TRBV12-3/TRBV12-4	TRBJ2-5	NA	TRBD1	CASSPWTGGKQYF	TGTGCCAGCAGTCCCTGGACAGGGGGTAAGCAGTACTTC
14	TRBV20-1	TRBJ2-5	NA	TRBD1	CSARSRTGWETQYF	TGCAGTGCTAGATCTAGGACAGGGTGGGAGACCCAGTACTTC
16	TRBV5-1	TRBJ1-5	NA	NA	CASSLGGGNRDQPQHF	TGCGCCAGCAGCTTGGGGGGGGGAAATCGGGATCAGCCCCAGCATTTT
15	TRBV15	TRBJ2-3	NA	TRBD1	CATSRDTGAGDMQYF	TGTGCCACCAGCAGAGATACAGGGGCTGGAGATATGCAGTATTTT
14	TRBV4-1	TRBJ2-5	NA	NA	CASSRVTEQETQYF	TGCGCCAGCAGCCGCGTGACAGAACAAGAGACCCAGTACTTC